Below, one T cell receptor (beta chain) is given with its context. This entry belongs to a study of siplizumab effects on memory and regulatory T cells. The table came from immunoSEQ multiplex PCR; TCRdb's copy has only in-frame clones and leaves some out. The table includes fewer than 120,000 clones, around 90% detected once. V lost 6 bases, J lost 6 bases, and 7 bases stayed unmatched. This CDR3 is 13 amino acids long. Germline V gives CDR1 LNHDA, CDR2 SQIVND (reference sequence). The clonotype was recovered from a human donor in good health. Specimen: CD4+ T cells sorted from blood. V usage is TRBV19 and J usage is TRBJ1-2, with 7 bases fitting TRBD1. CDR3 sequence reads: CASSPTGYDGYTF. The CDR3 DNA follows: TGTGCCAGTAGCCCGACAGGGTACGATGGCTACACCTTC.